The 25 T cell receptor beta chains listed next were all sequenced from one sample in a study of preoperative IRX-2 immunotherapy in early breast cancer. Documented treatment: preoperative locoregional IRX-2 cytokine immunotherapy. Sequenced by immunoSEQ multiplex PCR; TCRdb stores in-frame clones only, minus some. The sample lists about 19,000 clones; 85% were seen once. Sequencing used lymph node tissue, obtained after IRX-2 immunotherapy. These receptors were collected from a human donor with breast cancer.

The V and J genes are TRBV11-3 and TRBJ1-1, with 7 bases that match TRBD1. Looked up from germline, CDR1 is SGHNT and CDR2 is YENEEA. The V segment lost 3 bases and the J segment 0 bases; nucleotides outside the gene matches: 13. This CDR3 is 18 amino acids long. CDR3: CASSFLRGRGDMNTEAFF. In nucleotides, the CDR3 is TGTGCCAGCAGCTTTTTAAGGGGGCGCGGGGACATGAACACTGAAGCTTTCTTT.

This clone was seen only a few times. V usage is TRBV6-8 and J usage is TRBJ1-4; D remains ambiguous. V was cut by 3 bases and J by 5 bases, with 10 bases left in between. CDR1 MNHGY and CDR2 SAAAGT come from the germline V gene. The CDR3 totals 14 residues. Here the CDR3 DNA reads TGTGCCAGCAGTTATACGGGCGCCAATGAAAAACTGTTTTTT. Translated: CASSYTGANEKLFF.

The CDR3 DNA is TGTGCCACCGGACAGGGGTATCAGCCCCAGCATTTT. Residues: CATGQGYQPQHF. The V gene is TRBV28, the J gene TRBJ1-5, with 9 bases that match TRBD1. The CDR3 totals 12 residues. Germline V lookup: CDR1 MDHEN, CDR2 SYDVKM. After removal of 10 bases from V and 5 bases from J, the junction contained 3 bases not matched to a gene.

V and J are TRBV19 and TRBJ1-5; TRBD1 agrees at 10 bases. The CDR3 contains 14 residues. The V gene end was trimmed by 3 bases and the J gene end by 6 bases; junction bases not matched to a gene: 2. Germline CDR1 reads LNHDA; CDR2 reads SQIVND (reference sequence). The CDR3 loop is CASSMTGGSQPQHF. The CDR3 nucleotides are TGTGCCAGTAGTATGACAGGGGGCAGTCAGCCCCAGCATTTT.

This clone occurred a few times. The chain carries TRBV19 and TRBJ2-2, with D perhaps given as TRBD1 or TRBD2 (6 bases each). The CDR3 has 18 residues. The germline V gene encodes CDR1 LNHDA and CDR2 SQIVND (reference sequence). With 5 bases removed from V and 0 bases from J, the gap between germline ends came to 19 bases. In DNA, the CDR3 is TGTGCCAGTAGTTGGGGGGCCCCCGGATCCCCGAACACCGGGGAGCTGTTTTTT. It is translated as CASSWGAPGSPNTGELFF.

This clone has a handful of counts. The chain has TRBV14 and TRBJ1-4; D unclear. Trimming left V 4 bases short and J 8 bases short, with 11 bases between. The germline V gene encodes CDR1 SGHDN and CDR2 FVKESK. There are 13 residues in the CDR3. CDR3 residues: CASSRQLGEKLFF. CDR3 coding DNA: TGTGCCAGCAGCCGCCAGCTCGGAGAAAAACTGTTTTTT.

V gene TRBV11-3 combines with J gene TRBJ2-2, with 11 bases that match TRBD2. V dropped 4 bases and J dropped 4; count of bases not matched to a gene: 5. Germline loops: CDR1 SGHNT, CDR2 YENEEA. There are 16 residues in the CDR3. The CDR3 loop reads CASSSGLAVRTGELFF. CDR3 bases: TGTGCCAGCAGCTCGGGACTAGCGGTTCGCACCGGGGAGCTGTTTTTT.

The chain uses TRBV7-6 and TRBJ2-2, with D possibly being TRBD1 or TRBD2 (5 bases each). Trimming pared 3 bases from V and 4 bases from J, leaving 18 bases between. The CDR3 totals 17 residues. Germline assignment: CDR1 SGHVS and CDR2 FNYEAQ. This CDR3 reads CASSFRPGPTGTGELFF. CDR3 DNA: TGTGCCAGCAGCTTTCGTCCGGGACCCACGGGCACCGGGGAGCTGTTTTTT.

V gene TRBV5-1 combines with J gene TRBJ2-1; TRBD2 matches 7 bases. The CDR3 is 15 amino acids. Germline CDR1 SGHRS, CDR2 YFSETQ. Trimming removed 5 bases from V and 4 bases from J; junction bases left unmatched: 9. In DNA form, the CDR3 reads TGCGCCAGCAGTCGCCAGGGCGGGGGTTACAATGAGCAGTTCTTC. This codes for CASSRQGGGYNEQFF.

V gene TRBV6-8 combines with J gene TRBJ1-5; D remains unclear. V dropped 0 bases and J dropped 7 bases, with 16 bases sitting between them. This CDR3 is 16 amino acids long. CDR1 and CDR2 from the germline V gene are MNHGY and SAAAGT. The CDR3 reads CASSYSKSAFPQPQHF. CDR3 DNA: TGTGCCAGCAGTTACTCAAAATCGGCCTTCCCCCAGCCCCAGCATTTT.

The genes are TRBV19 and TRBJ2-7; D may be TRBD1 (6 bases). Germline V gene data show CDR1 as LNHDA and CDR2 as SQIVND (reference sequence). There are 13 residues in the CDR3. The V end was cut by 9 bases, the J end by 0 bases, with 12 bases between. CDR3 loop: CARSGQSSYEQYF. CDR3 in DNA: TGTGCCAGATCAGGACAGAGCTCCTACGAGCAGTACTTC.

The chain couples TRBV29-1 to TRBJ2-5; D might be TRBD1 (5 bases). Germline V lookup: CDR1 SQVTM, CDR2 ANQGSEA. This CDR3 region has 12 residues. Trimming shortened V by 4 bases and J by 4 bases, and 10 bases separated the two germline ends. The CDR3 loop reads CSVGQGRETQYF. The CDR3 bases are TGCAGCGTTGGGCAGGGAAGAGAGACCCAGTACTTC.

The V gene is TRBV2, the J gene TRBJ2-3; the match to TRBD2 covers 7 bases. The CDR3 is 15 residues long. After removal of 4 bases from V and 2 bases from J, the junction contained 6 bases not matched to a gene. CDR1 and CDR2 (germline): SNHLY, FYNNEI. The CDR3, as DNA: TGTGCCAGCAGTGGGGAGGGGACGGACACAGATACGCAGTATTTT. Protein sequence: CASSGEGTDTDTQYF.

The chain links TRBV6-8 to TRBJ1-2; D might be TRBD1 (5 bases). Germline V lookup: CDR1 MNHGY, CDR2 SAAAGT. This CDR3 is 14 amino acids long. Deletions cut 4 bases from V and 2 bases from J, with 11 bases between. CDR3 amino acids: CASSFGGTNYGYTF. Here the CDR3 DNA reads TGTGCCAGCAGTTTCGGAGGGACGAACTATGGCTACACCTTC.

This sequence joins TRBV28 and TRBJ1-2; 7 bases map to TRBD1. This CDR3 has 14 amino acids. V shed 6 bases, J shed 6 bases, and the junction held 10 bases outside the gene matches. Germline V CDR1 and CDR2: MDHEN, SYDVKM. CDR3 nucleotide sequence: TGTGCCAGCAGAAAACCGGGACAGTTTCATGGCTACACCTTC. It codes for CASRKPGQFHGYTF.

This rearrangement joins TRBV5-1 to TRBJ2-1; D may match TRBD1 or TRBD2 (5 bases each). Germline CDR1 and CDR2: SGHRS and YFSETQ. Trimming removed 4 bases from V and 0 bases from J, with 8 bases in between. The CDR3 length is 14 residues. The CDR3 loop reads CASSPGTSYNEQFF. In DNA, the CDR3 is TGCGCCAGCAGCCCCGGGACCTCCTACAATGAGCAGTTCTTC.

The V and J genes are TRBV9 and TRBJ2-6, with 8 bases identical to TRBD2. This CDR3 has 17 amino acids. V shed 5 bases and J 0 bases; nucleotides not matched to a gene: 7. In germline, CDR1 is SGDLS, CDR2 YYNGEE. The CDR3 coding sequence is TGTGCCAGCAGGCCGACTAGCGCTAGCTCTGGGGCCAACGTCCTGACTTTC. Its protein is CASRPTSASSGANVLTF.

The chain carries TRBV6-8 and TRBJ2-1; a possible D gene is TRBD2 (5 bases). The V gene's germline CDR1 is MNHGY and CDR2 SAAAGT. The CDR3 runs to 14 residues. V was clipped by 6 bases and J by 14 bases, with 23 bases between them. Written as DNA, the CDR3 is TGTGCCAGCAGCACGACCGCAGCGGTAGTGCGAAAGTTCTTC. Translation gives CASSTTAAVVRKFF.

The chain carries TRBV6-8 and TRBJ1-2; TRBD1 is a possible D gene (6 bases). The CDR3 covers 12 residues. Germline CDR1 MNHGY, CDR2 SAAAGT. Deletions cut 5 bases from V and 2 bases from J, with 6 bases between. The CDR3 coding sequence is TGTGCCAGCAGTACAGGGAACTATGGCTACACCTTC. It specifies CASSTGNYGYTF.

The genes are TRBV7-6 and TRBJ2-1, with a weak D call TRBD1 (6 bases). Deletions cut 3 bases from V and 1 base from J, with 16 bases between. CDR1 SGHVS and CDR2 FNYEAQ come from the germline V gene. There are 17 residues in the CDR3. CDR3 protein: CASSFDRSEISYNEQFF. In DNA, the CDR3 is TGTGCCAGCAGCTTTGACAGGTCCGAGATTTCCTACAATGAGCAGTTCTTC. The variable domain in full, completed from reference TRBV7-6 and TRBJ2-1, reads GAGVSQSPRYKVTKRGQDVALRCDPISGHVSLYWYRQALGQGPEFLTYFNYEAQQDKSGLPNDRFSAERPEGSISTLTIQRTEQRDSAMYRCASSFDRSEISYNEQFFGPGTRLTVL.

This chain joins TRBV28 and TRBJ1-3; 9 nucleotides match TRBD1. The CDR3 is 16 residues long. Germline assignment: CDR1 MDHEN and CDR2 SYDVKM. Unmatched junction bases numbered 7, after V lost 3 bases and J lost 4 bases. The CDR3 region is CASSLLQGAGGNTIYF. The CDR3 DNA reads TGTGCCAGCAGTTTGCTACAGGGGGCGGGAGGAAACACCATATATTTT.

This chain joins TRBV5-1 and TRBJ1-2; 7 positions match TRBD1. V lost 0 bases, J lost 4 bases, and 6 bases stayed unmatched. The CDR3 totals 15 residues. Germline loops: CDR1 SGHRS, CDR2 YFSETQ. CDR3 DNA: TGCGCCAGCAGCTTGGTTGCAGGGGGAAGCTATGGCTACACCTTC. It yields the protein CASSLVAGGSYGYTF.

The V gene is TRBV10-2, the J gene TRBJ1-4; D might be TRBD1 (5 bases). The length of the CDR3 is 15 residues. CDR1 is WSHSY, CDR2 SAAADI, per germline. V was shortened by 5 bases and J by 7 bases, with 17 bases between the two germline ends. The CDR3 reads CASSPTGLSREKLFF. CDR3 nucleotide sequence: TGCGCCAGCAGTCCTACAGGACTCAGCCGTGAAAAACTGTTTTTT.

The chain uses TRBV11-3 and TRBJ2-5; perhaps D is TRBD1 or TRBD2 (7 bases each). The CDR3 extends over 15 amino acids. Germline V gene data show CDR1 as SGHNT and CDR2 as YENEEA. V lost 3 bases, J lost 5 bases, and 16 bases lay in between. The DNA of the CDR3 is TGTGCCAGCAGCTTGAGAGCAGGGGGAGGGGAGACCCAGTACTTC. This translates into CASSLRAGGGETQYF.

The gene calls are TRBV19 and TRBJ1-2, with 8 bases aligning to TRBD1. Germline CDR1 is LNHDA and CDR2 is SQIVND (reference sequence). CDR3 size: 13 residues. The ends lost 2 bases at V and 8 bases at J; junction bases unmatched: 4. The CDR3 sequence is CASSIWDRRGYTF. CDR3 DNA sequence: TGTGCCAGTAGTATATGGGACAGGAGAGGCTACACCTTC.